This T cell receptor beta chain stems from a study of OX40 agonist ivuxolimab in advanced cancers. Overall study context: Every patient in dose escalation had hepatocellular carcinoma, melanoma, renal cell or head and neck cancer.

Study results and limitations: Averaged across samples, CD8+ T cells carried more expanded clones than CD4+ did. Circulating CD4+ and CD8+ T cells showed clonal expansion by week 6 at 0.1 to 3.0 mg/kg.

TCRdb keeps only in-frame clones here, not all; method: immunoSEQ multiplex PCR. Among about 51,000 clones, approximately 91% were seen once, and the ten largest hold about 3.7%. About this clone: Its antigen is not known.

With 4 bases removed from V and 10 bases from J, the gap between germline ends came to 11 bases. The CDR3 contains 12 residues. From germline, CDR1 is SGHTA and CDR2 FQGTGA. The sequencing used CD4+ or CD8+ T cells sorted from blood, collected in a trial of the OX40 agonist ivuxolimab. The TCR was taken from an adult with an advanced solid tumor such as melanoma, head and neck, liver or kidney cancer. The chain carries TRBV7-3 and TRBJ2-1, with D perhaps TRBD2 (5 bases). The CDR3 protein is CASSSPRGEQFF. As DNA, the CDR3 is TGTGCCAGCAGCTCCCCGAGAGGGGAGCAGTTCTTC.